This T cell receptor beta chain was retrieved from a study of technical replicates of blood from several donors. Some clones are missing from TCRdb's copy, which holds only in-frame ones; the method was immunoSEQ multiplex PCR. The sample holds 91,000 or so clones; about 94% are singletons and the top ten take about 0.35%. Trimming at V came to 4 bases and at J to 3 bases, leaving 8 bases not matched to a gene. The CDR3 consists of 16 residues. Per the germline V gene, CDR1 is LNHDA and CDR2 is SQIVND (reference sequence). This receptor was obtained from a human donor in good health. The sequenced sample consisted of T cells isolated from PBMCs. The rearrangement uses TRBV19 and TRBJ1-3; 8 bases line up with TRBD1. CDR3 DNA: TGTGCCAGTAGTACCAGGACAGGGAGGATTGGAAACACCATATATTTT. As protein: CASSTRTGRIGNTIYF.